This T cell receptor beta chain was documented in a study of blood T cell repertoires in COVID-19. Study context: Sources were T cells, B-cell-depleted T cells, or PBMCs; the material itself was cDNA or gDNA.

CDR3 length: 16 residues. The J segment lost 7 bases and the V segment lost 3 bases, leaving 10 bases of the junction unmatched. The germline V gene has CDR1 SGDLS and CDR2 YYNGEE. The assay was immunoSEQ multiplex PCR, and TCRdb's table has in-frame clones only and misses some. The table shows 85,000 to 110,000 clones, with approximately 89% occurring only once. Sequenced material: peripheral blood. This TCR was recovered from a woman of 80 years or more in a cohort sampled during active COVID-19. The chain is built from TRBV9 and TRBJ2-2; 9 bases match TRBD2. The CDR3 bases are TGTGCCAGCAGCGGTAGCGGGAGTTACCGGGTCGGGGAGCTGTTTTTT. Encoded protein: CASSGSGSYRVGELFF.